These 9 T cell receptor beta chains originate from one sample sequenced in a study of regulatory T cells in long-lasting Graves disease (TCRdb year 2021). In the paper's terms, the time point label means: newly diagnosed GD, antithyroid drugs for less than 3 months. For both TCR sequencing and RNA sequencing, RNA was extracted from PBMCs in TRIzol. Library preparation used multiplex PCR. The sequencer listed for this sample is Illumina HiSeq 4000. CDR3 regions were amplified by Arm-PCR with iRepertoire HTBI primers to construct TCR beta libraries. Using fastp at Q25 and MiXCR, TCRdb reprocessed the public reads and kept productive beta chains. Every distinct CDR3 protein forms one entry, paired with its most common genes and DNA. This sample comprises fewer than 650,000 distinct CDR3 sequences, about 16% of them detected only once. The ten largest clones capture more than 10% of the sample. These records were also assigned to another study, of T cells in Graves' hyperthyroidism and ophthalmopathy.

The starting material was peripheral blood mononuclear cells (PBMCs), obtained at new diagnosis, from a patient treated with antithyroid drugs. These receptors were collected from a man between 18 and 35 years old with Graves disease. Donor details come from another sample of the same person, matched by shared clones.

The DNA for the CDR3 is TGTGCCAGCAGTACAGGGTCTTTCATGAACACTGAAGCTTTCTTT. Amino acids: CASSTGSFMNTEAFF. J is TRBJ1-1 and V is TRBV6-1; weak D call: TRBD1 (6 bases). Germline lookup yields CDR1 MNHNS and CDR2 SASEGT. The CDR3 length is 15 residues. The V end was cut by 5 bases, the J end by 0 bases, with 13 bases between.

This clonotype was picked up many times. The gene calls are TRBV9 and TRBJ2-3; 7 bases agree with TRBD2. Germline assignment: CDR1 SGDLS and CDR2 YYNGEE. Unmatched junction bases numbered 4, after V lost 5 bases and J lost 1 base. The length of the CDR3 is 14 residues. CDR3 amino acids: CASSVSGRTDTQYF. For the CDR3, the DNA is TGTGCCAGCAGTGTTAGCGGGCGCACAGATACGCAGTATTTT.

Remarks on this clonotype: Possible read error: a much larger clone is one base away. This chain joins TRBV29-1 and TRBJ1-1; D gene ambiguous. The CDR3 consists of 12 residues. CDR1 SQVTM and CDR2 ANQGSEA come from the germline V gene. The CDR3 DNA follows: TGCAGCGTTGACGGTGGGAGCACTGAAGCTCTCTTT. Its protein is CSVDGGSTEALF.

This clonotype appeared many times. The chain combines TRBV20-1 with TRBJ2-7; 7 bases are a match to TRBD2. The CDR3 extends over 12 amino acids. V was pared by 6 bases and J by 0 bases, with 2 bases of the junction left unmatched. Germline assignment: CDR1 DFQATT and CDR2 SNEGSKA (reference sequence). This chain's CDR3 is CSARDYSYEQYF. The DNA of the CDR3 is TGCAGTGCGCGGGACTACTCCTACGAGCAGTACTTC.

The chain is built from TRBV27 and TRBJ2-7; 8 bases agree with TRBD2. J gave up 2 bases and V 1 base, and 16 bases lay outside the gene matches. This CDR3 region has 19 residues. The V gene's germline CDR1 is MNHEY and CDR2 SMNVEV (reference sequence). The CDR3 spells CASSLLGIAGPATPYEQYF. DNA for the CDR3: TGTGCCAGCAGTTTATTAGGCATAGCGGGACCAGCCACACCCTACGAGCAGTACTTC.

For this clonotype: At one end the junction does not follow the germline gene, possibly because of a read error. V usage is TRBV7-6 and J usage is TRBJ1-1, with D possibly TRBD1 on 5 matching bases. Germline CDR1 reads SGHVS; CDR2 reads FNYEAQ. CDR3 length: 16 residues. The CDR3 bases are TGTGCCAGCAGCTTAGGAGGAGGGGTGTTGGATTCTGAAGCTCTCTTT. Translated, it gives CASSLGGGVLDSEALF.

This clonotype was observed a few times. The V and J genes are TRBV9 and TRBJ2-1; 9 bases line up with TRBD2. Germline CDR1 SGDLS, CDR2 YYNGEE. Losses at the gene ends were 0 bases for V and 6 bases for J; bases not matched to a gene: 4. The CDR3 consists of 15 residues. The CDR3 loop is CASSVEGGRANEQFF. Written as DNA, the CDR3 is TGTGCCAGCAGCGTAGAGGGCGGGAGGGCCAATGAGCAGTTCTTC.

This sequence joins TRBV29-1 and TRBJ1-5; 8 bases agree with TRBD1. This CDR3 comprises 14 residues. The germline V gene encodes CDR1 SQVTM and CDR2 ANQGSEA. V trimming: 4 bases; J trimming: 6 bases; junction bases outside the gene matches: 8. The CDR3 loop reads CSVGSGGAGQPQHF. For the CDR3, the DNA is TGCAGCGTTGGTTCAGGGGGCGCCGGTCAGCCCCAGCATTTT.

The table lists this clonotype with many counts. The rearrangement uses TRBV2 and TRBJ1-2; D remains ambiguous. The V gene's germline CDR1 is SNHLY and CDR2 FYNNEI. This CDR3 spans 15 amino acids. With 4 bases removed from V and 1 base from J, the gap between germline ends came to 13 bases. CDR3 loop: CASSVYIHINYGYTF. In DNA form, the CDR3 reads TGTGCCAGCAGTGTATACATCCATATTAACTATGGCTACACCTTC.